The rows below give T cell receptor beta chains drawn from one sample of a study of blood T cell repertoires in COVID-19. Libraries were prepared by immunoSEQ multiplex PCR; TCRdb keeps only in-frame clonotypes and omits some of them. This sample carries fewer than 50,000 clones, roughly 80% of them seen once, and the ten largest clones take roughly 12%. The sequencing sample was made of peripheral blood. These receptors all stem from a human donor in a cohort sampled during active COVID-19. The CDR3 runs from the conserved cysteine through the conserved F or W. D genes are given only for firm matches. Some rows have no size entry. The others give once, few or many, or a class for an expanded clone.

len,j_gene,d_gene,v_gene,abundance,CDR3nt,CDR3aa
14,TRBJ1-5,-,TRBV6-6,-,TGTGCCAGCAGTTTGCAGGGAATTAATCAGCCCCAGCATTTT,CASSLQGINQPQHF
14,TRBJ1-6,-,TRBV1,-,TGCACCGTCATGGGAGGACTGCGCGGCTCACCCCTCCACTTT,CTVMGGLRGSPLHF
15,TRBJ2-1,TRBD2,TRBV6-5,once,TGTGCCAGCAGCTTTAGCGGGGGAGCCTACAATGAGCAGTTCTTC,CASSFSGGAYNEQFF
18,TRBJ1-2,TRBD1,TRBV5-4,-,TGTGCCAGCAGCTTGGGACTGGAAAGACAGGGCGCTGACTATGGCTACACCTTC,CASSLGLERQGADYGYTF
16,TRBJ2-1,TRBD2,TRBV5-1,-,TGCGCCAGCAGCTCGGACACTAGCGGGGGTTACAGAGAGCAGTTCTTC,CASSSDTSGGYREQFF
19,TRBJ1-6,TRBD1,TRBV28,-,TGTGCCAGCAGTTCAACAGCCGCCGGGACAGGCACACAGAATTCACCCCTCCACTTT,CASSSTAAGTGTQNSPLHF
14,TRBJ2-7,TRBD1,TRBV3-1/TRBV3-2,-,TGTGCCAGCAGCCAACCGGACAGGGTCTACGAGCAGTACTTC,CASSQPDRVYEQYF
16,TRBJ1-5,TRBD1,TRBV19,-,TGTGCCAGTAGTCCCGGGACAGAGGTCAGCAATCAGCCCCAGCATTTT,CASSPGTEVSNQPQHF
13,TRBJ1-6,-,TRBV12-3/TRBV12-4,-,TGTGCCAGCAGTTTAGCGCGGAGGTTCCCCCTCCACTTT,CASSLARRFPLHF
13,TRBJ1-2,-,TRBV24-1,-,TGTGCCACCAGTGAAACAGAGTGGTATGGCTACACCTTC,CATSETEWYGYTF
14,TRBJ1-5,-,TRBV2,-,TGTGCCAGCAGTACTGCAGGGGCCGGGGTTCCCCAGCATTTT,CASSTAGAGVPQHF
13,TRBJ1-2,-,TRBV30,-,TGTGCCTGGAGTGTACAGGGCGAGGCTGGCTACACCTTC,CAWSVQGEAGYTF
14,TRBJ1-1,-,TRBV28,once,TGTGCCAGCACCCCACCCGGGAGGGACATGGGAGCTTTCTTT,CASTPPGRDMGAFF
14,TRBJ1-1,TRBD1,TRBV3-1/TRBV3-2,once,TGTGCCAGCAGCTCCGGGACAGAGAACACTGAAGCTTTCTTT,CASSSGTENTEAFF
14,TRBJ2-7,TRBD2,TRBV6-5,-,TGTGCCAGCCTAGGTAGCGGGGGTTCCTACGAGCAGTACTTC,CASLGSGGSYEQYF
13,TRBJ2-5,-,TRBV25-1,-,TGTGCCAGCAGTAGTACAGGGACGGAGACCCAGTACTTC,CASSSTGTETQYF
15,TRBJ2-3,-,TRBV7-9,-,TGTGCCAGCAGCTTAGCGGGGGGGCGCCCAGATACGCAGTATTTT,CASSLAGGRPDTQYF
15,TRBJ2-2,-,TRBV19,-,TGTGCCAGTAGTATAGTGGTGGGGCCTGAAGGGGAGCTGTTTTTT,CASSIVVGPEGELFF
17,TRBJ2-1,TRBD2,TRBV4-1,-,TGCGCCAGCAGCCGCTTAATGTGGGAGGGGACCTACAATGAGCAGTTCTTC,CASSRLMWEGTYNEQFF
18,TRBJ2-3,TRBD1,TRBV4-3,-,TGCGCCAGCAGCCCACAGAATCTAGACAGGGGAAACCCAGATACGCAGTATTTT,CASSPQNLDRGNPDTQYF
17,TRBJ2-1,TRBD2,TRBV4-3,-,TGCGCCAGCAGCCAAGATTTCAGCGGGGGTTCCTACAATGAGCAGTTCTTC,CASSQDFSGGSYNEQFF
12,TRBJ1-1,TRBD1,TRBV6-1,-,TGTGCCAGCAGCGAAGGGGGCTTGGTAGCTTTCTTT,CASSEGGLVAFF
14,TRBJ1-4,-,TRBV6-5,once,TGTGCCAGCAGAAGACAGGTAGAAAATGAAAAACTGTTTTTT,CASRRQVENEKLFF
15,TRBJ1-5,TRBD1,TRBV6-5,-,TGTGCCAGCAGTTACAGGGAGACAGGGCTCTGGCCCCAGCATTTT,CASSYRETGLWPQHF
16,TRBJ2-7,TRBD1,TRBV7-6,-,TGTGCCAGCAGCCAGGGATGGCAGGGGGCGATGTACGAGCAGTACTTC,CASSQGWQGAMYEQYF
15,TRBJ1-1,TRBD1,TRBV19,once,TGTGCCAGTAGTCCAAGACAGGGGGTAGGCACTGAAGCTTTCTTT,CASSPRQGVGTEAFF
11,TRBJ1-2,TRBD1,TRBV30,-,TGTGCTTTCAGATCCAGGGGGAGGAACACCTTC,CAFRSRGRNTF
13,TRBJ2-2,-,TRBV6-5,-,TGTGCCAGCAGCCCCGCCGGTCCCGGGGAGCTGTTTTTT,CASSPAGPGELFF
17,TRBJ1-6,TRBD1,TRBV7-2,-,TGTGCCAGCAGCTTAGAGGGACCGGGACAGTATAATTCACCCCTCCACTTT,CASSLEGPGQYNSPLHF
14,TRBJ1-2,-,TRBV30,-,TGTGCCTGGAGTGTTCGGAGGGAGGCATATGGCTACACCTTC,CAWSVRREAYGYTF
15,TRBJ1-6,TRBD1,TRBV11-1,-,TGTGCCAGCAGCCCGAGGACAGGGAATAATTCACCCCTCCACTTT,CASSPRTGNNSPLHF
14,TRBJ2-5,TRBD2,TRBV18,once,TGTGCCAGCTCGCCAAGGGAGGGGCAAGAGACCCAGTACTTC,CASSPREGQETQYF
17,TRBJ2-3,TRBD2,TRBV9,-,TGTGCCAGCAGCGTATCGGGGGGGGGCACTAGCACAGATACGCAGTATTTT,CASSVSGGGTSTDTQYF
13,TRBJ1-1,-,TRBV11-3,-,TGTGCCAGCAGCTTAGCGTACGCGGGGGAAGCTTTCTTT,CASSLAYAGEAFF
14,TRBJ2-7,-,TRBV6-2/TRBV6-3,-,TGTGCCAGCAGTTACCTCTACTTTGCCTACGAGCAGTACTTC,CASSYLYFAYEQYF
15,TRBJ1-4,-,TRBV20-1,-,TGCAGTGCTAGTATCCCAGGAACAACTAATGAAAAACTGTTTTTT,CSASIPGTTNEKLFF
16,TRBJ2-1,TRBD2,TRBV3-1/TRBV3-2,-,TGTGCCAGCAGCCAAAGGAGGACTAGCGGGAACAATGAGCAGTTCTTC,CASSQRRTSGNNEQFF
17,TRBJ2-7,TRBD2,TRBV11-2,-,TGTGCCAGCAGCTTAGATCTTGGGACTAGCGGGGGATACGAGCAGTACTTC,CASSLDLGTSGGYEQYF
17,TRBJ1-3,-,TRBV28,-,TGTGCCAGCAGTTTACGTCTCGGGGGGCTCGGTGGAAACACCATATATTTT,CASSLRLGGLGGNTIYF
14,TRBJ2-7,TRBD1,TRBV7-2,-,TGTGCCAGCAGCTTTGGGACAGGCTCCTACGAGCAGTACTTC,CASSFGTGSYEQYF
16,TRBJ1-2,-,TRBV7-9,-,TGTGCCAGCAGCCGCGAACGTCCAGGGGCGGCCTATGGCTACACCTTC,CASSRERPGAAYGYTF
15,TRBJ2-7,TRBD2,TRBV7-6,once,TGTGCCAGCAGCTTAGGCCTAGCGGGACCTTACGAGCAGTACTTC,CASSLGLAGPYEQYF
13,TRBJ1-4,-,TRBV30,few,TGTGCCTGGTACAGGGCGACTAATGAAAAACTGTTTTTT,CAWYRATNEKLFF
14,TRBJ1-2,-,TRBV3-1/TRBV3-2,-,TGTGCCAGCAGCCAAGCATCAGGGATCTATGGCTACACCTTC,CASSQASGIYGYTF
13,TRBJ1-2,TRBD1,TRBV15,few,TGTGCCACCAGCCAACGGACAGGGTCCGGCTACACCTTC,CATSQRTGSGYTF
13,TRBJ2-7,-,TRBV5-6,-,TGTGCCAGCAGGCAGGGCGGGAAGAACGAGCAGTACTTC,CASRQGGKNEQYF
13,TRBJ1-4,-,TRBV5-1,once,TGCGCCAGCAGCTTAATCCGAGGTGAAAAACTGTTTTTT,CASSLIRGEKLFF
15,TRBJ2-7,TRBD1,TRBV5-1,-,TGCGCCAGCAGTTCGTCCGGGACAGGGCGTGGGGAGCAGTACTTC,CASSSSGTGRGEQYF
15,TRBJ2-3,TRBD2,TRBV2,-,TGTGCCAGCAGTGAGACTAGCGGGGGGGGCGCCGCGCAGTATTTT,CASSETSGGGAAQYF
13,TRBJ1-5,TRBD1,TRBV6-5,-,TGTGCCAGTCGGACAGGGCAGGGTCAGCCCCAGCATTTT,CASRTGQGQPQHF
15,TRBJ2-7,TRBD1,TRBV7-6,-,TGTGCCAGCAGCGTGGGACAGGGGGTAGCCTACGAGCAGTACTTC,CASSVGQGVAYEQYF
12,TRBJ2-5,TRBD1,TRBV5-6,-,TGTGCCAGCAGCTCCTCGACAGGGCCCCAGTACTTC,CASSSSTGPQYF
14,TRBJ1-1,-,TRBV7-9,once,TGTGCCAGCAGCTTAGATGGGGCTGTCGATGAAGCTTTCTTT,CASSLDGAVDEAFF
13,TRBJ2-7,-,TRBV5-1,-,TGCGCCAGCAGCTTGGTTGTAGACTACGAGCAGTACTTC,CASSLVVDYEQYF
15,TRBJ2-7,-,TRBV18,-,TGTGCCAGCTCACCAGATGGGGGAGGCCTCTACGAGCAGTACTTC,CASSPDGGGLYEQYF
14,TRBJ2-7,TRBD1,TRBV29-1,-,TGCAGCGTTATCAACCTGGGACAGAGCTACGAGCAGTACTTC,CSVINLGQSYEQYF
14,TRBJ1-1,-,TRBV7-9,few,TGTGCCAGCAGCTTACCCGTTATGAACACTGAAGCTTTCTTT,CASSLPVMNTEAFF
13,TRBJ1-5,TRBD1,TRBV10-3,once,TGTGCCATCAGGGGACAGGGCAGTCAGCCCCAGCATTTT,CAIRGQGSQPQHF
12,TRBJ1-6,-,TRBV3-1/TRBV3-2,few,TGTGCCAGCAGCGACAGGAATTCACCCCTCCACTTT,CASSDRNSPLHF